This entry describes one T cell receptor (beta chain). The record originates from a study of CD8 T cells in Susac syndrome. V lost 5 bases, J lost 7 bases, and 14 bases lay in between. The CDR3 consists of 13 residues. From germline, CDR1 is SEHNR and CDR2 FQNEAQ (reference sequence). Controls comprised healthy donors matched for age and sex. The CD8+ and CD4+ T cells were negatively isolated, with the TEMRA cells enriched by FACS. When the RNA was reverse transcribed, random hexamers were used with an input of about 0.5 to 1 ug. Each CDR3 protein gets one entry after TCRdb re-called the immunoSEQ multiplex PCR reads with MiXCR. This table has approximately 90,000 distinct CDR3 sequences, 85% to 95% appearing once.

The sequence came from a human donor in good health. V usage is TRBV7-9 and J usage is TRBJ1-1; TRBD1 might be the D (5 bases). Sequences were obtained from CD8+ T cells from PBMCs. Here the CDR3 reads CASSPSGGNEAFF. The DNA for the CDR3 is TGTGCCAGCAGCCCGTCCGGGGGGAATGAAGCTTTCTTT.